Below, 31 T cell receptor beta chains from the same sample are listed, as sequenced in a study of OX40 agonist ivuxolimab in advanced cancers. Only in-frame clones appear in the TCRdb table, and some are missing; sequencing was by immunoSEQ multiplex PCR. The sample contains 99,000 or so clones, approximately 84% of which appear only once. Sample: CD4+ or CD8+ T cells sorted from blood, taken in a trial of the OX40 agonist ivuxolimab. These receptors were collected from an adult with an advanced solid tumor such as melanoma, head and neck, liver or kidney cancer.

The V gene is TRBV7-2, the J gene TRBJ1-5; D is unresolved. Per germline, CDR1 SGHTA and CDR2 FQGNSA. CDR3 size: 13 residues. Trimming pared 1 base from V and 7 bases from J, leaving 8 bases between. CDR3 loop: CASSLDGMQPQHF. CDR3 in DNA: TGTGCCAGCAGCTTAGACGGCATGCAGCCCCAGCATTTT.

This chain links TRBV5-6 with TRBJ1-1; D gene uncertain. Germline lookup yields CDR1 SGHDT and CDR2 YYEEEE. The CDR3 consists of 13 residues. Between the trimmed V and J ends, which lost 5 bases and 4 bases, there was a span of 12 bases. This chain's CDR3 is CASSYVAGTEAFF. DNA of the CDR3: TGTGCCAGCAGTTACGTGGCGGGCACTGAAGCTTTCTTT.

A single count supports this clone. The chain links TRBV5-1 to TRBJ2-3, with unresolved D. With 4 bases removed from V and 4 bases from J, the gap between germline ends came to 16 bases. There are 15 residues in the CDR3. Germline loops: CDR1 SGHRS, CDR2 YFSETQ. The DNA for the CDR3 is TGCGCCAGCAGCCGTCCGGACGTAGCCTCAGATACGCAGTATTTT. Amino acids: CASSRPDVASDTQYF.

This chain uses TRBV6-5 with TRBJ2-3; D possibly corresponds to TRBD2 (5 bases). CDR1 MNHEY and CDR2 SVGAGI come from the germline V gene. The CDR3 consists of 15 residues. V lost 4 bases to trimming and J lost 2 bases, with 13 bases between them. The CDR3 region is CASSFGEGFTDTQYF. The CDR3 DNA follows: TGTGCCAGCAGTTTCGGGGAAGGTTTCACAGATACGCAGTATTTT.

The chain recombines TRBV29-1 with TRBJ2-6; D is ambiguous. Germline CDR1 SQVTM, CDR2 ANQGSEA. This CDR3 has 12 residues. V dropped 5 bases and J dropped 1 base, with 3 bases sitting between them. The CDR3 region is CSVQSGANVLTF. The CDR3 DNA reads TGCAGCGTTCAGTCTGGGGCCAACGTCCTGACTTTC.

V is TRBV4-3 and J is TRBJ2-3, with 7 bases identical to TRBD2. After removal of 1 base from V and 0 bases from J, the junction contained 4 bases not matched to a gene. Germline V lookup: CDR1 LGHNA, CDR2 YSLEER. The CDR3 sequence is 16 residues long. CDR3 protein: CASSQGAGPSTDTQYF. CDR3 bases: TGCGCCAGCAGCCAAGGAGCGGGGCCTAGCACAGATACGCAGTATTTT.

This clone appeared a few times. The chain links TRBV6-6 to TRBJ1-4; tentative D call: TRBD1 (5 bases). Germline lookup yields CDR1 MNHNY and CDR2 SVGAGI (reference sequence). This CDR3 is built from 13 residues. The V gene lost 3 bases and the J gene lost 6 bases, with 8 bases spanning the gap. CDR3 coding DNA: TGTGCCAGCAGTTATAGGGGAGATGAAAAACTGTTTTTT. It specifies CASSYRGDEKLFF.

The gene calls are TRBV18 and TRBJ1-2, with 7 bases fitting TRBD1. The junction had 14 bases not matched to a gene; V was cut back by 5 bases and J by 8 bases. The CDR3 sequence is 15 residues long. The germline V gene encodes CDR1 KGHSH and CDR2 LQKENI. CDR3 amino acids: CASSTSGQIGRGYTF. The CDR3 coding sequence is TGTGCCAGCTCAACTTCGGGACAGATTGGGAGAGGCTACACCTTC.

The chain has TRBV4-3 and TRBJ2-4; no definite D call. This CDR3 is built from 16 residues. Germline V lookup: CDR1 LGHNA, CDR2 YSLEER. V was cut by 1 base and J by 0 bases, with 10 bases left in between. The CDR3 DNA is TGCGCCAGCAGCCAAGGTTCCTCCCTAGCCAAAAACATTCAGTACTTC. This encodes CASSQGSSLAKNIQYF.

V gene TRBV7-2 combines with J gene TRBJ1-3; D remains ambiguous. Germline CDR1 is SGHTA and CDR2 is FQGNSA. Trimming stripped 1 base from V and 0 bases from J, with 7 bases between. This CDR3 has 15 residues. The CDR3 spells CASSLGRGSGNTIYF. CDR3 sequence (DNA): TGTGCCAGCAGCTTAGGCCGGGGCTCTGGAAACACCATATATTTT.

The rearrangement joins TRBV19 to TRBJ1-1; the D gene is possibly TRBD1 (6 bases). The V gene's germline CDR1 is LNHDA and CDR2 SQIVND (reference sequence). The CDR3 contains 14 residues. Trimming pared 3 bases from V and 2 bases from J, leaving 10 bases between. In DNA, the CDR3 is TGTGCCAGTAGTATGACAGGTCCTAACACTGAAGCTTTCTTT. Translating it yields CASSMTGPNTEAFF.

Here the CDR3 reads CSVSRGASDTQYF. For the CDR3, the DNA is TGCAGCGTGTCTCGGGGCGCCTCAGATACGCAGTATTTT. The genes are TRBV29-1 and TRBJ2-3; tentatively, D is TRBD1 or TRBD2 (5 bases each). The CDR3 runs to 13 residues. Germline V CDR1 and CDR2: SQVTM, ANQGSEA. V lost 6 bases and J 4 bases, leaving 14 bases between the germline ends.

This chain uses TRBV7-2 with TRBJ2-1, with D unresolved. V lost 1 base to trimming and J lost 8 bases, with 12 bases between them. CDR3 size: 14 residues. CDR1 is SGHTA and CDR2 is FQGNSA in the germline V gene. CDR3 region: CASSLDGSIDEQFF. CDR3 nucleotide sequence: TGTGCCAGCAGCTTAGATGGAAGTATCGATGAGCAGTTCTTC.

The V call is TRBV14, the J call TRBJ2-5; 8 nucleotides match TRBD1. The end of the DNA aligns better with TRBJ2-7, so the J call may be wrong. Germline V gene lookup returns CDR1 SGHDN and CDR2 FVKESK. The CDR3 has 13 residues. The CDR3 reads CASSRDRFYEQYF. Written as DNA, the CDR3 is TGTGCCAGCAGCCGGGACAGGTTCTACGAGCAGTACTTC.

The chain's CDR3 is CASTPGGRYGYTF. As DNA, the CDR3 is TGTGCCAGCACCCCTGGGGGACGATATGGCTACACCTTC. The V call is TRBV13, the J call TRBJ1-2, with D perhaps matching TRBD1 (5 bases). This CDR3 is built from 13 residues. Germline V lookup: CDR1 PRHDT, CDR2 FYEKMQ (reference sequence). The ends were cut back, 7 bases at V and 5 bases at J, with 14 bases in the middle. The full variable domain, with the rest looked up from reference TRBV13 and TRBJ1-2, is AAGVIQSPRHLIKEKRETATLKCYPIPRHDTVYWYQQGPGQDPQFLISFYEKMQSDKGSIPDRFSAQQFSDYHSELNMSSLELGDSALYFCASTPGGRYGYTFGSGTRLTVV.

The rearrangement links TRBV15 to TRBJ1-5; 11 nucleotides line up with TRBD1. CDR3 length equals 18 residues. J gave up 4 bases and V 5 bases, and 13 bases lay outside the gene matches. Germline V lookup: CDR1 LNHNV, CDR2 YYDKDF (reference sequence). CDR3 in amino acids: CATSADRGLGIRNQPQHF. In DNA, the CDR3 is TGTGCCACCAGCGCGGACAGGGGGCTAGGGATTCGAAATCAGCCCCAGCATTTT.

The chain carries TRBV7-9 and TRBJ1-5, with a weak D call TRBD1 (6 bases). V was clipped by 5 bases and J by 3 bases, with 14 bases between them. The CDR3 loop spans 15 amino acids. Per germline, CDR1 SEHNR and CDR2 FQNEAQ (reference sequence). CDR3 bases: TGTGCCAGCAGCCAAGGGGGGATAAACAATCAGCCCCAGCATTTT. The encoded protein is CASSQGGINNQPQHF.

The chain employs TRBV5-1 and TRBJ2-1; 7 bases line up with TRBD1. The junction had 4 bases not matched to a gene; V was cut back by 4 bases and J by 9 bases. There are 12 residues in the CDR3. Germline CDR1 is SGHRS and CDR2 is YFSETQ. CDR3 DNA: TGCGCCAGCAGCGAACAGGGGACTGAGCAGTTCTTC. As protein: CASSEQGTEQFF.

This clone is a singleton in its sample. The rearrangement links TRBV11-1 to TRBJ2-1, with D possibly matching TRBD2 (5 bases). With 0 bases removed from V and 7 bases from J, the gap between germline ends came to 13 bases. Germline V gives CDR1 SGHAT, CDR2 FQDESV (reference sequence). The CDR3 totals 15 residues. CDR3 DNA sequence: TGTGCCAGCAGCTTAGCGGGAGAGCCGCGGAATGAGCAGTTCTTC. Residues: CASSLAGEPRNEQFF.

The V gene is TRBV4-1, the J gene TRBJ2-1, with D unclear. From germline, CDR1 is MGHRA and CDR2 YSYEKL. Trimming took 4 bases from V and 0 from J, leaving 16 bases between them. The CDR3 extends over 17 amino acids. DNA for the CDR3: TGCGCCAGCAGCCCGCAAGGTACGACGGTCTCCTACAATGAGCAGTTCTTC. Its translation is CASSPQGTTVSYNEQFF.

The chain employs TRBV6-6 and TRBJ1-2; no definite D call. V lost 5 bases and J lost 8, with 12 bases in between. Germline CDR1 reads MNHNY; CDR2 reads SVGAGI (reference sequence). The CDR3 covers 12 residues. CDR3 DNA sequence: TGTGCCAGCAGTCACCCCTCCGACGGCTACACCTTC. It specifies CASSHPSDGYTF.

V gene TRBV5-6 combines with J gene TRBJ2-7; possibly TRBD2 for D (5 bases). Germline V gene sequence: CDR1 SGHDT, CDR2 YYEEEE. CDR3 size: 12 residues. Trimming left V 1 base short and J 6 bases short, with 8 bases between. The CDR3 protein is CASSLPGSEQYF. The DNA for the CDR3 is TGTGCCAGCAGCTTGCCGGGGAGCGAGCAGTACTTC. Complete variable domain (other parts from reference TRBV5-6 and TRBJ2-7): DAGVTQSPTHLIKTRGQQVTLRCSPKSGHDTVSWYQQALGQGPQFIFQYYEEEERQRGNFPDRFSGHQFPNYSSELNVNALLLGDSALYLCASSLPGSEQYFGPGTRLTVT.

This sequence joins TRBV18 and TRBJ2-3; 8 bases match TRBD2. This CDR3 contains 15 residues. V gave up 3 bases and J gave up 2 bases; unmatched junction bases: 4. Germline assignment: CDR1 KGHSH and CDR2 LQKENI. The chain's CDR3 is CASSPTSGFTDTQYF. In DNA form, the CDR3 reads TGTGCCAGCTCACCCACTAGCGGCTTCACAGATACGCAGTATTTT.

J is TRBJ1-1 and V is TRBV19; 10 bases fit TRBD1. The CDR3 consists of 16 residues. The junction had 8 bases not matched to a gene; V was cut back by 4 bases and J by 3 bases. Germline V lookup: CDR1 LNHDA, CDR2 SQIVND (reference sequence). The CDR3 sequence is CASSTRQGAVDTEAFF. CDR3 sequence (DNA): TGTGCCAGTAGTACCAGACAGGGGGCGGTGGACACTGAAGCTTTCTTT.

The V call is TRBV11-2, the J call TRBJ2-1; 8 bases are shared with TRBD1. Germline V gene lookup returns CDR1 SGHAT and CDR2 FQNNGV. There are 15 residues in the CDR3. The V and J ends lost 7 bases and 8 bases, in that order; junction bases with no gene match: 13. The CDR3 reads CASTLRGTGGHEQFF. The CDR3 DNA sequence: TGTGCCAGCACCCTCCGAGGGACAGGTGGCCATGAGCAGTTCTTC.

The chain carries TRBV5-1 and TRBJ2-1; D gene unclear. The length of the CDR3 is 12 residues. Germline CDR1 and CDR2: SGHRS and YFSETQ. The V gene lost 1 base and the J gene lost 8 bases, with 7 bases spanning the gap. The CDR3, as DNA: TGCGCCAGCAGCTTGCCTAGAGATGAGCAGTTCTTC. Amino acid sequence: CASSLPRDEQFF.

The gene calls are TRBV2 and TRBJ2-5; D is possibly TRBD1 or TRBD2 (5 bases each). CDR1 and CDR2 (germline): SNHLY, FYNNEI. CDR3 size: 15 residues. Trimming left V 8 bases short and J 5 bases short, with 21 bases between. The CDR3 loop reads CASGVGGVNGETQYF. The DNA for the CDR3 is TGTGCCAGCGGCGTTGGGGGTGTGAATGGGGAGACCCAGTACTTC.

V gene TRBV19 combines with J gene TRBJ1-2; perhaps TRBD1 as D (6 bases). Deletions cut 7 bases from V and 2 bases from J, with 8 bases between. From germline, CDR1 is LNHDA and CDR2 SQIVND (reference sequence). The CDR3 is 12 amino acids. CDR3 bases: TGTGCCAGTATGAGGGGGAACTATGGCTACACCTTC. Translating it yields CASMRGNYGYTF.

The chain joins TRBV9 to TRBJ2-1; TRBD1 matches 11 bases. The CDR3 contains 15 residues. V dropped 1 base and J dropped 9; count of bases not matched to a gene: 6. Germline V gene data show CDR1 as SGDLS and CDR2 as YYNGEE. The CDR3 coding sequence is TGTGCCAGCAGCGTAACGGGACAGGGGGAAGGTGAGCAGTTCTTC. It yields the protein CASSVTGQGEGEQFF.

The chain couples TRBV5-6 to TRBJ1-4, with 12 positions matching TRBD1. Germline CDR1 is SGHDT and CDR2 is YYEEEE. The J segment lost 7 bases and the V segment lost 4 bases, leaving 5 bases of the junction unmatched. The CDR3 is made up of 15 amino acids. The CDR3 loop is CASSRDRGPSEKLFF. The CDR3 nucleotides are TGTGCCAGCAGCCGGGACAGGGGGCCGAGTGAAAAACTGTTTTTT.

The rearrangement links TRBV4-1 to TRBJ2-7, with D possibly being TRBD1 or TRBD2 (5 bases each). The CDR3 is 18 residues long. Trimming left V 0 bases short and J 2 bases short, with 20 bases between. Germline loops: CDR1 MGHRA, CDR2 YSYEKL. The chain's CDR3 is CASSQDLRGGTKTYEQYF. The CDR3 DNA follows: TGCGCCAGCAGCCAAGACCTTAGGGGTGGGACGAAAACCTACGAGCAGTACTTC.